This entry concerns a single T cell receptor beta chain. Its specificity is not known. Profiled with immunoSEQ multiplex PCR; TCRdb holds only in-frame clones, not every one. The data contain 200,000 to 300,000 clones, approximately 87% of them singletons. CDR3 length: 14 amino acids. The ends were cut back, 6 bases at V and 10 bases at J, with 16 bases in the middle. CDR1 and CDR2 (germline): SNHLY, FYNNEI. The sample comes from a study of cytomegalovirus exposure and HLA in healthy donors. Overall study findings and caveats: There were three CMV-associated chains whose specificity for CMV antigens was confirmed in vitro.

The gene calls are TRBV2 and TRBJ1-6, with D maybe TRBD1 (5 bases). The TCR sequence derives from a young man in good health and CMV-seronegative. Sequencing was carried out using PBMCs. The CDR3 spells CASRPGEAWSPLHF. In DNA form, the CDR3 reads TGTGCCAGCAGACCGGGGGAGGCCTGGTCACCCCTCCACTTT.